Listed below are T cell receptor beta chains from one sample, sequenced in a study of regulatory T cells in long-lasting Graves disease. MiXCR, run by TCRdb on the multiplex PCR reads, gives a single entry per CDR3 protein. The sample shows 300,000 or so distinct CDR3 sequences, around 19% of them seen only once. Source: peripheral blood mononuclear cells (PBMCs), taken when the disease was refractory, from a patient treated with antithyroid drugs. The receptors were gathered from a female donor with Graves disease. The CDR3 runs from the conserved cysteine through the conserved F or W. The D gene is left open where the match is weak. Size values are once, few and many counts, or a class for expanded clones, and some rows have none.

j_call v_call d_call clone_size cdr3_nt cdr3_aa
TRBJ2-5 TRBV5-6 - few TGTGCCAGCAGCTTGGGCCCAGAACAAGAGACCCAGTACTTC CASSLGPEQETQYF
TRBJ2-2 TRBV7-9 - - TGTGCCAGCAGCTCCCGGCAGGGCGCCGGGGAGCTGTTTTTT CASSSRQGAGELFF
TRBJ2-7 TRBV29-1 - few TGCAGCGTGGGGACTCAATACTACGAGCAGTACTTC CSVGTQYYEQYF
TRBJ1-4 TRBV6-1 - many TGTGCCAGCAGCCCAGTTCGGCTTCCGATGGATGAAAAACTGTTTTTT CASSPVRLPMDEKLFF
TRBJ1-5 TRBV28 - few TGTGCCAGCAGTTTGGGTGATATTAGCAATCAGCCCCAGCATTTT CASSLGDISNQPQHF
TRBJ1-1 TRBV6-5 - - TGTGCCAGCAGTTACTCGAACCTAAACACTGAAGCTTTCTTT CASSYSNLNTEAFF
TRBJ2-1 TRBV2 TRBD2 - TGTGCCAGCAACCCGACTAGCGGGATGGTCAATGAGCAGTTCTTC CASNPTSGMVNEQFF
TRBJ2-2 TRBV6-2/TRBV6-3 - - TGTGCCAGCAGTTACGGGGGAGGAGGACGCGGGGAGCTGTTTTTT CASSYGGGGRGELFF
TRBJ1-5 TRBV20-1 TRBD1 many TGCAGTGCTAGTGGCCGACAGGGGAATCAGCCCCAGCATTTT CSASGRQGNQPQHF
TRBJ1-1 TRBV11-2 TRBD1 few TGTGCCAGCAGAACCACCCTAGACAGGGGCGCTGAAGCTTTCTTT CASRTTLDRGAEAFF
TRBJ1-3 TRBV29-1 - - TGCAGCGTCACCCCCCGACTAGGAGGAAACACCATATATTTT CSVTPRLGGNTIYF
TRBJ1-2 TRBV20-1 - many TGCAGTGCGGAGGGCGGGCAGGCTTATGGCTACACCTTC CSAEGGQAYGYTF
TRBJ2-5 TRBV9 TRBD2 many TGTGCCAGCAGCGTAACGGGCGGGGGGAACGGAGAGACCCAGTACTTC CASSVTGGGNGETQYF
TRBJ2-2 TRBV25-1 TRBD2 - TGTGCCAGCAGTGGTATACAAACTAGCGGGAGGTACCTTTACACCGGGGAGCTGTTTTTT CASSGIQTSGRYLYTGELFF
TRBJ1-6 TRBV4-2 - few TGTGCCAGCAGCCAAGTAGCCGGACAGTTTAATTCACCCCTCCACTTT CASSQVAGQFNSPLHF
TRBJ1-1 TRBV7-9 - - TGTGCCAGCAGCTTAGAGCCGAGGCTACTGGGAACTGAAGCTTTCTTT CASSLEPRLLGTEAFF
TRBJ1-6 TRBV5-1 - - TGCGCCAGCAGCCCTGGAAGTCCAGGGGAGGTTTCACCCCTCCACTTT CASSPGSPGEVSPLHF
TRBJ1-5 TRBV28 - many TGTGCCATCCTTAGGGCCTTGGGCAATCAGCCCCAGCATTTT CAILRALGNQPQHF
TRBJ1-5 TRBV6-9 - - TGTGCCAGCAGTTACGGGTATAGCAATCAGCCCCAGCATTTT CASSYGYSNQPQHF
TRBJ2-7 TRBV12-5 - many TGTGCTAGTGCCCCTGACCTTTTACTTTCCTACGAGCAGTACTTC CASAPDLLLSYEQYF
TRBJ1-2 TRBV11-2 - many TGTGCCAGCAGCCTAGAGGGCCGCAGTCCTTATGGCTACACCTTC CASSLEGRSPYGYTF
TRBJ2-7 TRBV7-9 - - TGTGCCAGCAGCTTCCACCCGTCCGAGCAGTACTTC CASSFHPSEQYF
TRBJ1-5 TRBV28 - many TGTGCCAGCAGTTTGATAGGGGCCGCCGGGCAGCCCCAGCATTTT CASSLIGAAGQPQHF
TRBJ1-1 TRBV7-9 TRBD1 - TGTGCCAGCAGCCCACAGGGGATCGCTGAAGCTTTCTTT CASSPQGIAEAFF
TRBJ2-6 TRBV6-2/TRBV6-3 - - TGTGCCAGCAGTTACTCGCAGGGTAGGGTCCTGACTTTC CASSYSQGRVLTF
TRBJ2-5 TRBV20-1 - - TGCAGTGCGTGGGGGAGGTGGGAGACCCAGTACTTC CSAWGRWETQYF
TRBJ1-2 TRBV27 - many TGTGCCAGCAGTGGGATGGGCTATGGCTACACCTTC CASSGMGYGYTF
TRBJ2-7 TRBV3-1 TRBD1 many TGTGCCAGCAGCCAATGGACAGGGGGCTTATACGAGCAGTACTTC CASSQWTGGLYEQYF
TRBJ1-5 TRBV6-2/TRBV6-3 TRBD1 many TGTGCCAGCAGTTACTCCAACCGGGACAGTCTTTATCAGCCCCAGCATTTT CASSYSNRDSLYQPQHF
TRBJ2-7 TRBV5-6 - - TGTGCCAGCAGCCGACAAATGGGAAACTACGAGCAGTACTTC CASSRQMGNYEQYF
TRBJ2-1 TRBV2 - - TGTGCCAGCGACCCGGGGGGCCGCCCCAATGAGCAGTTCTTC CASDPGGRPNEQFF
TRBJ2-7 TRBV3-1 - many TGTGCCAGCAGCCGGATACCAGGGTACGAGCAGTACTTC CASSRIPGYEQYF
TRBJ1-5 TRBV28 TRBD1 many TGTGCCAGCAGTTTCCCGGACAGGGGACAACAGCAGCCCCAGCATTTT CASSFPDRGQQQPQHF
TRBJ2-5 TRBV29-1 TRBD2 - TGCAGCGTTGGGGGGAGCGGGGCTGGCCAAGAGACCCAGTACTTC CSVGGSGAGQETQYF
TRBJ1-2 TRBV6-5 - many TGTGCCAGCAGTAAATCGACCAACTATGGCTACACCTTC CASSKSTNYGYTF
TRBJ1-1 TRBV11-2 - - TGTGCCAGCAGCTTCGCCACATTGGGTTTTGAAGCTTTCTTT CASSFATLGFEAFF
TRBJ2-3 TRBV7-8 - - TGTGCCAGCAGCTTAGTGGCCATCAAAGATACGCAGTATTTT CASSLVAIKDTQYF
TRBJ1-5 TRBV19 - - TGTGCCAGTAGTATACCCAGGGAGGTCAATCAGCCCCAGCATTTT CASSIPREVNQPQHF
TRBJ1-2 TRBV12-3/TRBV12-4 - many TGTGCCAGCAGTCCAGGGACGAGTGGCTACACCTTC CASSPGTSGYTF
TRBJ2-2 TRBV19 - - TGTGCCAGTAGTAATTTTGGGGGCGCGAACACCGGGGAGCTGTTTTTT CASSNFGGANTGELFF
TRBJ2-7 TRBV30 - many TGTGCCTGGAGGAGTGGTATGGGGTACGAGCAGTACTTC CAWRSGMGYEQYF
TRBJ1-1 TRBV29-1 - many TGCAGCGTACGTCGGGGGGTGAACACTGAAGCTTTCTTT CSVRRGVNTEAFF
TRBJ1-1 TRBV29-1 - - TGCAGCGTTGTACGGGTTATGAACACTGAAGCTTTCTTT CSVVRVMNTEAFF
TRBJ1-6 TRBV5-6 - - TGTGCCAGCAGCTTGACTAAGCGTACCCTCCTAGAATCACCCCTCCACTTT CASSLTKRTLLESPLHF
TRBJ1-4 TRBV27 - - TGTGCCAGCAGACCCCTGGGGCAGCGGAGGGAAAGACTGTTTTTT CASRPLGQRRERLFF
TRBJ2-3 TRBV20-1 TRBD2 - TGCAGTGCGGTGACTAGCGGGAGACAGTATTTT CSAVTSGRQYF
TRBJ2-2 TRBV9 TRBD1 - TGTGCCAGCAGCGTTTACCGGGACAGTCTTAACGGGGAGCTGTTTTTT CASSVYRDSLNGELFF
TRBJ2-7 TRBV12-3/TRBV12-4 - many TGTGCCAGCAGCTTCGGTTACGAGCAGTACTTC CASSFGYEQYF
TRBJ1-2 TRBV27 TRBD1 many TGTGCCAGATCGTATGACAGGGGACCGGGAGCCCTTCTTAACTATGGCTACACCTTC CARSYDRGPGALLNYGYTF
TRBJ1-2 TRBV30 - - TGTGCCTGGAGTCCCCAGGGAGGAGGTAGGGGCTACACCTTC CAWSPQGGGRGYTF
TRBJ2-5 TRBV20-1 TRBD1 few TGCAGTGCTGGGACAGGGAGAGGCGTTGAGACCCAGTACTTC CSAGTGRGVETQYF
TRBJ2-7 TRBV10-2 - - TGCGCCAGCAGTGTGGGGGCAGGGTCTGCTGGGCAGTACTTC CASSVGAGSAGQYF
TRBJ1-2 TRBV27 - few TGTGCCAGCATGCTCCGGGGGCCCCCTAACTATGGCTACACCTTC CASMLRGPPNYGYTF
TRBJ2-2 TRBV7-9 - - TGTGCCAGCAGCTCTCCCTACTCCGGGGAGCTGTTTTTT CASSSPYSGELFF